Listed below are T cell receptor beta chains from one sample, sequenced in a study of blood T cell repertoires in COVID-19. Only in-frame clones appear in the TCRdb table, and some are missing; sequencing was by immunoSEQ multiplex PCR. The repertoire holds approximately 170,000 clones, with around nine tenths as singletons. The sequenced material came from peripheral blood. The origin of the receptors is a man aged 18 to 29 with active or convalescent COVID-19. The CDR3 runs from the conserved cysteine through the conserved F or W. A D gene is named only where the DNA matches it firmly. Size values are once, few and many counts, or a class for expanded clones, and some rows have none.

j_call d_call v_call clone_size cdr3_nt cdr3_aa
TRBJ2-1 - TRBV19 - TGTGCCAGTGGCCCCGGGGGAGACTACAATGAGCAGTTCTTC CASGPGGDYNEQFF
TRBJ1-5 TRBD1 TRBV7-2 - TGTGCCAGCAGCCCACACACAGGGGATCAGCCCCAGCATTTT CASSPHTGDQPQHF
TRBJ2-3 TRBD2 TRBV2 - TGTGCCAGCAGCGCCCCTGGGACTAGCGGGGGAACAGATACGCAGTATTTT CASSAPGTSGGTDTQYF
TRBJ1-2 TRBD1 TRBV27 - TGTGCCAGCAGTTCGGGACAGGGGACAGCTAACTATGGCTACACCTTC CASSSGQGTANYGYTF
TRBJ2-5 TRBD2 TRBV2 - TGTGCCAGCGGAACTTTAGCGGGGGGGCCGGAGACCCAGTACTTC CASGTLAGGPETQYF
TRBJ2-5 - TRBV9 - TGTGCCAGCAGCGCACGGACAGTCTCGGCGGAGACCCAGTACTTC CASSARTVSAETQYF
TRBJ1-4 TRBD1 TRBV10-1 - TGCGCCAGCGGTGGACAGGGGGAGTTTGCAACTAATGAAAAACTGTTTTTT CASGGQGEFATNEKLFF
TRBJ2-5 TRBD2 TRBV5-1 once TGCGCCAGCAGCTTACTAGCGGGAGTAGAGACCCAGTACTTC CASSLLAGVETQYF
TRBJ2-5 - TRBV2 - TGTGCCAGCAGCCCCCGGCGGCAAGAGACCCAGTACTTC CASSPRRQETQYF
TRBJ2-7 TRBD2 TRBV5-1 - TGCGCCAGCAGCTTGGACACTGGACTAGCGGGAGTAAACGAGCAGTACTTC CASSLDTGLAGVNEQYF
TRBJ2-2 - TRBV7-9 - TGTGCCACCACCATTGGGGGCGGGAGCAATGGCGGGGAGCTGTTTTTT CATTIGGGSNGGELFF
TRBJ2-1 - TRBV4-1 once TGCGCCAGCAGCCAAGGCGTCCTTGGGCGGGAAGTCTACAATGAGCAGTTCTTC CASSQGVLGREVYNEQFF
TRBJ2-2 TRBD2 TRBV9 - TGTGCCAGCAGCTCCCAACCTTTAGCGGGAGCGGGGACCGGGGAGCTGTTTTTT CASSSQPLAGAGTGELFF
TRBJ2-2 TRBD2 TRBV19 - TGTGCCAGTAGTATAGGGTCCGCTAGCGGGGGGGCCTTCACCGGGGAGCTGTTTTTT CASSIGSASGGAFTGELFF
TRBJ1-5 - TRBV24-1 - TGTGCCACCTCGGGGGGATATAGCAATCAGCCCCAGCATTTT CATSGGYSNQPQHF
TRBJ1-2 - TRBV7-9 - TGTGCCAGCAGCTTCAACCAGTACTATGGCTACACCTTC CASSFNQYYGYTF
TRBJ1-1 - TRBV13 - TGTGCCAGCAGCTTGACGAACAGGGAGTCCGCTTTCTTT CASSLTNRESAFF
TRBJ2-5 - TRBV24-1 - TGTGCCACCAGTGATCCCCGGCAGGTCGGGAGAGAGACCCAGTACTTC CATSDPRQVGRETQYF
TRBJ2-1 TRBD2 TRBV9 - TGTGCCAGCAGCGCCCCCGGCGGGAGGGCAGATTATGAGCAGTTCTTC CASSAPGGRADYEQFF
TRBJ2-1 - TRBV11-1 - TGTGCCAGCAGAGGGGACGGGCACGCGGGGGCTCGTCAGTTCTTC CASRGDGHAGARQFF
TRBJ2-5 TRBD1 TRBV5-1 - TGCGCCAGCAGCTTGGTCCAGGGGGCGGGAGAGACCCAGTACTTC CASSLVQGAGETQYF
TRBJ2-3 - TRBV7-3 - TGTGCCAGCAGCTTAGAGTCGGAGTTCACAGATACGCAGTATTTT CASSLESEFTDTQYF
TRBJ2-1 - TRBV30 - TGTGCCTGGAGTGTTAGACAATACAATGAGCAGTTCTTC CAWSVRQYNEQFF
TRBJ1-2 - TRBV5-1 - TGCGCCAGCAGCCTCTCGAGGCTTGGCTACACCTTC CASSLSRLGYTF
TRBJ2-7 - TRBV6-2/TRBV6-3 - TGTGCCAGCAGTTACGGACCCAGACATAGCGGCTCCTACGAGCAGTACTTC CASSYGPRHSGSYEQYF
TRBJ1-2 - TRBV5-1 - TGCGCCAGCAGCTTGACAAGTGGGAGCTATGGCTACACCTTC CASSLTSGSYGYTF
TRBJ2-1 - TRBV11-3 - TGTGCCAGCAGCCTGACATCCGCGGGGCCTGCTAGGGAGCAGTTCTTC CASSLTSAGPAREQFF
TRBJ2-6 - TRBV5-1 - TGCGCCAGCAGCTTGGACACGCGGGGCTACTCTGGGGCCAACGTCCTGACTTTC CASSLDTRGYSGANVLTF
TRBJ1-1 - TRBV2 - TGTGCCAGCAGTGGAGGTTCGGTGAACACTGAAGCTTTCTTT CASSGGSVNTEAFF
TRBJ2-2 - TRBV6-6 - TGTGCCAGCAGTCCGACCGGGGAGCTGTTTTTT CASSPTGELFF
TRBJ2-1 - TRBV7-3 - TGTGCCAGCAGCTTAACTGGAGCGGGTGAGGGCTACAATGAGCAGTTCTTC CASSLTGAGEGYNEQFF
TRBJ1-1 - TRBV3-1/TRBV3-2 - TGTGCCAGCAGCCAAGAGGTTGGCCAGGTTGAAGCTTTCTTT CASSQEVGQVEAFF
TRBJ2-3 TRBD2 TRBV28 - TGTGCCAGCAATACTGGGACTAGCGGGAGGGTCTCGCAGTATTTT CASNTGTSGRVSQYF
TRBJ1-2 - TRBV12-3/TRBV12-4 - TGTGCCAGCGGTAGACAGCCGCTATACGGCTACACCTTC CASGRQPLYGYTF
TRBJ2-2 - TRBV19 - TGTGCCAGTAGTATAGCGACAGGTGCGAACACCGGGGAGCTGTTTTTT CASSIATGANTGELFF
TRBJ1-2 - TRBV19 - TGTGCCAGTAGTATGGCCAGCAAAGCAGGGCCGCTCTATGGCTACACCTTC CASSMASKAGPLYGYTF
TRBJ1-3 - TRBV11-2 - TGTGCCAGCAGCTTGGGGGGGCCGGGGACTGGAAACACCATATATTTT CASSLGGPGTGNTIYF
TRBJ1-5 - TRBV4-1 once TGCGCCAGCAGCCAAGAGCCGGGAAGCAATCAGCCCCAGCATTTT CASSQEPGSNQPQHF
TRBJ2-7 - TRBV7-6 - TGTGCCAGCAGCTTTAGCGGCGAGCAGTACTTC CASSFSGEQYF
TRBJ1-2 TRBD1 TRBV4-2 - TGTGCCAGCAGCGAGCGACAGGGTTGGGATGGCTACACCTTC CASSERQGWDGYTF
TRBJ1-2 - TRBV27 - TGTGCCAGCAGTACAAGTACAATGTATGGCTACACCTTC CASSTSTMYGYTF
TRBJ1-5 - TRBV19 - TGTGCCAGTACGTCGGAACAGATCCAGAATCAGCCCCAGCATTTT CASTSEQIQNQPQHF
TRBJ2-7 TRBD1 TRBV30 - TGTGCCTGGGGACAGGGGGTACGCAACGAGCAGTACTTC CAWGQGVRNEQYF
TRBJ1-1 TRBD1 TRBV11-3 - TGTGCCAGCAGCCCCAGGGACAGGGGGCCTTGGGCTGAAGCTTTCTTT CASSPRDRGPWAEAFF
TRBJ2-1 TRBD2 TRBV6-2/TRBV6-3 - TGTGCCAGCAGTTATAGGCCTAGCGGGAGGCCCTTTGAGGTCAATGAGCAGTTCTTC CASSYRPSGRPFEVNEQFF